Below are 15 T cell receptor beta chains sequenced from a single sample in a study of blood T cells in healthy people across ages. Through a sample-barcoded 5' primer and a J-beta primer mix, a second PCR was run for roughly 6 to 11 cycles. TCRdb itself ran the 5' RACE reads through MiXCR, one entry per CDR3 protein. The table has 1.5 million to 2 million distinct CDR3 sequences, less than 50% seen once. The sample consisted of blood. These receptors came from a woman aged 40 to 50 in good health.

The gene calls are TRBV28 and TRBJ2-1; a possible D gene is TRBD2 (5 bases). The CDR3 has 14 residues. Germline CDR1 MDHEN, CDR2 SYDVKM. The V gene lost 5 bases and the J gene lost 6 bases, with 14 bases spanning the gap. CDR3 protein: CASSTGMRINEQFF. DNA of the CDR3: TGTGCCAGCAGTACCGGGATGCGGATCAATGAGCAGTTCTTC.

V usage is TRBV20-1 and J usage is TRBJ1-2, with 10 bases aligning to TRBD1. Germline V gene lookup returns CDR1 DFQATT and CDR2 SNEGSKA (reference sequence). The CDR3 spans 16 residues. The trim removed 3 bases at V and 4 bases at J, leaving 11 bases unmatched. The CDR3 loop is CSASPGTGVGTYGYTF. In DNA form, the CDR3 reads TGCAGTGCTAGTCCCGGGACAGGGGTAGGAACCTATGGCTACACCTTC.

The chain links TRBV6-5 to TRBJ1-6; 7 bases agree with TRBD1. Germline V gene lookup returns CDR1 MNHEY and CDR2 SVGAGI. Trimming removed 0 bases from V and 10 bases from J; junction bases left unmatched: 12. The CDR3 consists of 17 residues. The DNA for the CDR3 is TGTGCCAGCAGTTACTCCGAGAGGGGGCCTAGCGTCTCACCCCTCCACTTT. It codes for CASSYSERGPSVSPLHF.

The J gene is TRBJ2-3, the V gene TRBV7-2; TRBD2 matches 13 bases. CDR3 length equals 17 residues. Germline CDR1 and CDR2: SGHTA and FQGNSA. With V trimmed by 5 bases and J by 7 bases, 12 bases remained unmatched. Here the CDR3 reads CASSEGTSGAPGNTQYF. In DNA, the CDR3 is TGTGCCAGCAGCGAAGGGACTAGCGGGGCCCCTGGGAATACGCAGTATTTT.

The chain links TRBV12-5 to TRBJ2-3; TRBD2 might be the D (7 bases). This CDR3 has 14 amino acids. Deletions cut 7 bases from V and 2 bases from J, with 13 bases between. CDR1 and CDR2 from the germline V gene are LGHNT and FRNRAP. The CDR3 nucleotides read TGTGCTAGTGCGCGAGGGGGGGACACAGATACGCAGTATTTT. Its protein product is CASARGGDTDTQYF. Full variable domain (missing parts from reference TRBV12-5 and TRBJ2-3): DARVTQTPRHKVTEMGQEVTMRCQPILGHNTVFWYRQTMMQGLELLAYFRNRAPLDDSGMPKDRFSAEMPDATLATLKIQPSEPRDSAVYFCASARGGDTDTQYFGPGTRLTVL.

V is TRBV3-1 and J is TRBJ1-2; D is ambiguous. Germline V gene sequence: CDR1 LGHDT, CDR2 YNNKEL (reference sequence). Trimming cost V 5 bases and J 4 bases, with 11 bases left between them. This CDR3 has 13 amino acids. CDR3 coding DNA: TGTGCCAGCAGCACGCCTCCAAGCTATGGCTACACCTTC. Its protein is CASSTPPSYGYTF.

This clonotype was seen more than once but under ten times. The chain combines TRBV6-2 or TRBV6-3 with TRBJ2-1, with TRBD2 identical over 7 bases. The CDR3 is made up of 15 amino acids. The junction had 8 bases not matched to a gene; V was cut back by 4 bases and J by 5 bases. Germline values: CDR1 MNHEY, CDR2 SVGEGT. The chain's CDR3 is CASSSLAGVNNEQFF. The CDR3 DNA is TGTGCCAGCAGTTCGCTGGCGGGGGTTAACAATGAGCAGTTCTTC.

There are a few counts of this clonotype. V and J are TRBV7-3 and TRBJ2-5; 8 bases line up with TRBD1. CDR3 length: 16 amino acids. Germline CDR1 SGHTA, CDR2 FQGTGA. V lost 3 bases to trimming and J lost 4 bases; unmatched junction nucleotides: 10. CDR3 residues: CASSLAQGADRETQYF. CDR3 sequence (DNA): TGTGCCAGCAGCTTGGCCCAGGGGGCAGACCGAGAGACCCAGTACTTC.

This clonotype occurred a few times. The rearrangement uses TRBV4-1 and TRBJ1-5; D is possibly TRBD1 (5 bases). CDR3 length equals 16 residues. The ends were cut back, 0 bases at V and 4 bases at J, with 13 bases in the middle. Per the germline V gene, CDR1 is MGHRA and CDR2 is YSYEKL. The CDR3 DNA is TGCGCCAGCAGCCAAGATCTGCAGGGAGAGAATCAGCCCCAGCATTTT. This codes for CASSQDLQGENQPQHF.

The genes are TRBV28 and TRBJ1-2, with 12 bases that match TRBD1. V was pared by 7 bases and J by 4 bases, with 10 bases of the junction left unmatched. The length of the CDR3 is 16 residues. CDR1 and CDR2 from the germline V gene are MDHEN and SYDVKM. The chain's CDR3 is CASTQGGTGGPYGYTF. CDR3 in DNA: TGTGCCAGCACCCAAGGGGGGACAGGGGGCCCCTATGGCTACACCTTC.

The V and J genes are TRBV20-1 and TRBJ2-3; a possible D gene is TRBD2 (6 bases). Trimming pared 3 bases from V and 1 base from J, leaving 14 bases between. The CDR3 extends over 15 amino acids. Germline CDR1 DFQATT, CDR2 SNEGSKA (reference sequence). The CDR3 DNA follows: TGCAGTGCTAGCCCTAGCGATCGCGGCACAGATACGCAGTATTTT. This encodes CSASPSDRGTDTQYF.

The gene calls are TRBV7-9 and TRBJ2-5, with 9 bases identical to TRBD2. Germline CDR1 reads SEHNR; CDR2 reads FQNEAQ (reference sequence). This CDR3 region has 17 residues. The V gene end was trimmed by 2 bases and the J gene end by 1 base; junction bases not matched to a gene: 8. CDR3 protein: CASSLRVAGVIQETQYF. In DNA, the CDR3 is TGTGCCAGCAGCTTAAGAGTAGCGGGGGTCATCCAAGAGACCCAGTACTTC.

The V and J genes are TRBV7-6 and TRBJ2-7, with 10 bases aligning to TRBD1. The DNA end lines up better with TRBJ2-5; the J call may be wrong. Germline CDR1 reads SGHVS; CDR2 reads FNYEAQ. This CDR3 has 15 amino acids. The CDR3 sequence: CASSPGTGVLETQYF. The CDR3 region has the DNA TGTGCCAGCAGCCCCGGGACAGGGGTATTGGAGACCCAGTACTTC.

The J gene is TRBJ2-1, the V gene TRBV7-3; TRBD1 might be the D (5 bases). Germline CDR1 SGHTA, CDR2 FQGTGA. V lost 1 base, J lost 6 bases, and 13 bases lay in between. This CDR3 has 15 amino acids. This CDR3 is CASSLNRLDRNEQFF. CDR3 sequence (DNA): TGTGCCAGCAGCTTAAACAGGCTGGACCGCAATGAGCAGTTCTTC.

The chain joins TRBV20-1 to TRBJ2-1, with a weak D call TRBD2 (6 bases). Germline V gene sequence: CDR1 DFQATT, CDR2 SNEGSKA (reference sequence). The CDR3 has 13 amino acids. V lost 7 bases and J lost 4, with 14 bases in between. The CDR3 reads CSETKRAYNEQFF. CDR3 coding DNA: TGCAGTGAGACAAAGCGGGCTTACAATGAGCAGTTCTTC.